This T cell receptor (beta chain) was retrieved from a study of cytomegalovirus exposure and HLA in healthy donors. General study points: When a later analysis compared HLA-associated TCR beta chains with equally common others, the HLA-associated chains turned out to be more clonally expanded and to have lower generation probabilities. Trimming of TCR beta V- and J-genes showed a link, identified in a later analysis, to a missense DCLRE1C variant.

This CDR3 contains 18 residues. J was trimmed by 4 bases and V by 3 bases; bases with no gene match: 10. The V gene's germline CDR1 is MNHEY and CDR2 SMNVEV (reference sequence). This clone was seen just once. Its antigen remains unknown. Primers included in the PCR were 60 Vbeta and 13 Jbeta primers. Some clones are missing from TCRdb's copy, which holds only in-frame ones; the method was immunoSEQ multiplex PCR. The table shows 85,000 to 120,000 clones, with over 55% occurring only once. The sequence was obtained from a female donor in good health and CMV-seronegative. The genes are TRBV27 and TRBJ2-6; 9 bases agree with TRBD1. Input material: PBMCs. CDR3 DNA sequence: TGTGCCAGCAGTTTCGGGGGGACAGGGTGGTCAGGGGCCAACGTCCTGACTTTC. Translated, it gives CASSFGGTGWSGANVLTF.